The source of this T cell receptor (beta chain) is a study of human T cells and chemical hapten exposure. Study at large: Women made up most patients, who had alopecia areata, totalis or universalis.

This clonotype was seen more than once but under ten times. Each CDR3 protein gets one entry after TCRdb re-called the RACE reads with MiXCR. The sample consists of around 120,000 distinct CDR3 sequences, approximately 14% of them appearing once. This sample's time point: patch test 1, 2 weeks after DPC sensitization. Treatment indicated: therapeutic diphenylcyclopropenone sensitization with weekly scalp DPC. Blood collection took place prior to placing each patch test. The starting material, unfractionated whole blood, was used for total RNA extraction. V lost 5 bases, J lost 6 bases, and 19 bases lay in between. This CDR3 has 15 amino acids. Per germline, CDR1 MNHEY and CDR2 SVGEGT.

The receptor was derived from a man between 18 and 35 years old with alopecia areata. Some clones in this sample may be carry-over from other donors' samples. Source: whole blood, taken in connection with sensitization to the hapten diphenylcyclopropenone (DPC). The chain couples TRBV6-2 or TRBV6-3 to TRBJ1-1, with D hard to call. The CDR3 loop is CASSTGRNIPAEAFF. In DNA form, the CDR3 reads TGTGCCAGCAGTACCGGACGGAACATCCCCGCTGAAGCTTTCTTT.